The 5 T cell receptor beta chains reported below all come from one sample, sequenced in a study of STAT5B mutations in CD4+ large granular lymphocyte leukemia. This table comes from immunoSEQ multiplex PCR, and its TCRdb copy is limited to in-frame clones, with some not included. The sample gives roughly 4,600 clones, roughly 78% of which show up once; 8% to 10% is in the top ten. The source material was PBMCs. The receptors here all came from a man in his 70s with CD4+ T-cell large granular lymphocyte leukemia.

The CDR3 sequence: CASSDTHSGNTIYF. Written as DNA, the CDR3 is TGTGCCAGCAGTGATACGCACTCTGGAAACACCATATATTTT. The chain links TRBV25-1 to TRBJ1-3; D is undetermined. CDR1 is MGHDK and CDR2 is SYGVNS in the germline V gene. V dropped 3 bases and J dropped 0 bases, with 6 bases sitting between them. This CDR3 region has 14 residues.

The gene calls are TRBV11-2 and TRBJ2-3, with unresolved D. V shed 5 bases and J shed 0 bases, with 12 bases lying between them. The CDR3 covers 15 residues. Germline lookup yields CDR1 SGHAT and CDR2 FQNNGV. The CDR3 DNA follows: TGTGCCAGCAGCCAGTTGACTTCTAGCACAGATACGCAGTATTTT. Amino acids: CASSQLTSSTDTQYF.

The chain combines TRBV7-9 with TRBJ1-4; no reliable D call. Trimming left V 6 bases short and J 7 bases short, with 9 bases between. This CDR3 has 12 amino acids. Germline V gene lookup returns CDR1 SEHNR and CDR2 FQNEAQ (reference sequence). The CDR3 is CASSPDVEKLFF. In nucleotides, the CDR3 is TGTGCCAGCAGTCCCGACGTTGAAAAACTGTTTTTT.

This clone has just a few counts. The V call is TRBV4-1, the J call TRBJ1-1, with 9 bases aligning to TRBD1. Germline V gene lookup returns CDR1 MGHRA and CDR2 YSYEKL. The V segment lost 4 bases and the J segment 3 bases; nucleotides outside the gene matches: 3. The CDR3 sequence is 14 residues long. Here the CDR3 DNA reads TGCGCCAGCAGCCGAACAGGGGGCTACACTGAAGCTTTCTTT. It specifies CASSRTGGYTEAFF.

The V gene is TRBV30, the J gene TRBJ2-7, with 7 bases identical to TRBD1. Per the germline V gene, CDR1 is GTSNPN and CDR2 is SVGIG (reference sequence). V gave up 4 bases and J gave up 8 bases; unmatched junction bases: 17. The CDR3 totals 15 residues. The CDR3 spells CAWTRGGQATSKQYF. The DNA for the CDR3 is TGTGCCTGGACAAGAGGAGGACAGGCAACCTCCAAGCAGTACTTC.